Listed here are 13 T cell receptor beta chains from one sample, sequenced in a study of post-analysis software for immune sequencing data. Overall study results and limits: Five or six TRBV segments were significantly more frequent in patients than in controls. TRBV5-6, TRBV5-1 and TRBV20-1 were among these segments.

Prepared TCR beta cDNA libraries contained unique molecular identifiers. One entry per CDR3 protein, called by TCRdb with MiXCR from the PCR reads. The table includes about 170,000 distinct CDR3 sequences, approximately 30% detected once. These receptors are not linked to any known antigen. Material: blood. Receptor source: a girl aged 5 to 17 with multiple sclerosis.

The chain carries TRBV29-1 and TRBJ1-1; D might be TRBD1 (5 bases). The germline V gene encodes CDR1 SQVTM and CDR2 ANQGSEA. The CDR3 length is 14 residues. V was cut by 7 bases and J by 0 bases, with 15 bases left in between. CDR3: CSAVDFRVNTEAFF. The CDR3 DNA is TGCAGCGCCGTTGACTTCAGGGTGAACACTGAAGCTTTCTTT.

Concerning this clonotype itself: This may stem from a read error, because a much larger clone lies one nucleotide away. The genes are TRBV7-9 and TRBJ2-5; 10 positions agree with TRBD2. The J call is doubtful: the DNA matches TRBJ2-7 better. Germline V gene lookup returns CDR1 SEHNR and CDR2 FQNEAQ (reference sequence). This CDR3 region has 14 residues. In DNA, the CDR3 is TGTGCCGGCATGGGAAGCGGGAGGGTCGACGAGCAGTACTTC. Amino acid sequence: CAGMGSGRVDEQYF.

This clonotype was counted only a few times. V gene TRBV12-3 or TRBV12-4 combines with J gene TRBJ2-7; the D gene could be TRBD1 or TRBD2 (5 bases each). V was shortened by 3 bases and J by 0 bases, with 12 bases between the two germline ends. The CDR3 runs to 15 residues. This CDR3 is CASSFRDGVSYEQYF. The CDR3 DNA follows: TGTGCCAGCAGTTTCAGGGACGGAGTCTCCTACGAGCAGTACTTC.

This chain connects TRBV5-1 to TRBJ2-7, with 12 bases lining up with TRBD2. The CDR3 covers 13 residues. V lost 4 bases, J lost 12 bases, and 8 bases stayed unmatched. Germline V gene lookup returns CDR1 SGHRS and CDR2 YFSETQ. The CDR3 is CASSTGLAGSGYF. The DNA of the CDR3 is TGCGCCAGCAGCACCGGACTAGCGGGAAGCGGGTACTTC.

This clonotype was observed a few times. A much larger clone differs by one base, so this may be a read error. The chain carries TRBV6-4 and TRBJ2-1; tentative D call: TRBD2 (6 bases). The CDR3 loop spans 13 amino acids. Per the germline V gene, CDR1 is MRHNA and CDR2 is SNTAGT. The CDR3 loop is CAGSDGSYNEQFF. In DNA, the CDR3 is TGTGCCGGCAGTGACGGGAGCTACAATGAGCAGTTCTTC.

There are a few counts of this clonotype. This chain uses TRBV12-3 or TRBV12-4 with TRBJ1-6, with 7 positions matching TRBD1. The CDR3 has 14 amino acids. V lost 6 bases and J lost 10; bases outside the gene matches: 9. As DNA, the CDR3 is TGTGCCAGCAGGGGGACCAGGGGGGGATCACCCCTCCACTTT. Protein sequence: CASRGTRGGSPLHF.

This clonotype was counted a few times. This chain uses TRBV10-3 with TRBJ2-3; 10 bases line up with TRBD2. V trimming: 4 bases; J trimming: 4 bases; junction bases outside the gene matches: 8. The germline CDR1 and CDR2 sequences are ENHRY and SYGVKD. The CDR3 is made up of 16 amino acids. For the CDR3, the DNA is TGTGCCATCAGTGTGACTAGCGGGCGGAGCGCAGATACGCAGTATTTT. Amino acid sequence: CAISVTSGRSADTQYF.

This sequence joins TRBV7-2 and TRBJ2-6, with D possibly called TRBD1 or TRBD2 (5 bases each). Germline values: CDR1 SGHTA, CDR2 FQGNSA. Deletions cut 5 bases from V and 4 bases from J, with 21 bases between. The CDR3 has 18 residues. CDR3 region: CASSPQEGEWKGANVLTF. The CDR3 DNA sequence: TGTGCCAGCAGCCCCCAGGAAGGGGAGTGGAAAGGGGCCAACGTCCTGACTTTC.

The chain employs TRBV12-3 or TRBV12-4 and TRBJ2-2; TRBD1 agrees at 8 bases. Trimming removed 5 bases from V and 6 bases from J; junction bases left unmatched: 11. This CDR3 is 16 amino acids long. The CDR3 protein is CASSPPGQVLSGELFF. For the CDR3, the DNA is TGTGCCAGCAGTCCCCCGGGACAGGTCCTTTCCGGGGAGCTGTTTTTT.

This clonotype was seen a few times. The DNA is left out, because the CDR3 cannot be placed on it with certainty; the CDR3 is given as TCRdb lists it. The chain has TRBV20-1 and TRBJ1-5; the table gives TRBD1 as D, unverified against the DNA. From its first to its last residue, the CDR3 has 16 amino acids. Per germline, CDR1 DFQATT and CDR2 SNEGSKA (reference sequence). The chain's CDR3 is CSADVAGGASNQPRHF.

Regarding this clonotype: A much more abundant neighbour one base away suggests this may be a read error. The chain uses TRBV7-9 and TRBJ2-5, with D possibly called TRBD1 or TRBD2 (6 bases each). This CDR3 is 14 amino acids long. Trimming took off 6 bases at V and 2 bases at J, with 13 bases between the two ends. Germline assignment: CDR1 SEHNR and CDR2 FQNEAQ (reference sequence). CDR3 loop: CASSSGAIQETQYF. DNA for the CDR3: TGTGCCAGCAGTTCGGGGGCTATACAAGAGACCCAGTACTTC.

The chain carries TRBV28 and TRBJ2-4; D remains unclear. The closer fit of TRBJ2-7 to the DNA end suggests the J call may be wrong. The CDR3 runs 16 residues. Germline CDR1 MDHEN, CDR2 SYDVKM. The CDR3 DNA reads as TGTGCCAGCAGTTTTCAAAGTCGGTACCCTACCTACGAGCAGTACTTC. Its translation: CASSFQSRYPTYEQYF.

This clonotype has ten or more counts. The chain employs TRBV15 and TRBJ2-7, with TRBD1 matching 7 bases. The CDR3 covers 16 residues. Unmatched junction bases numbered 9, after V lost 3 bases and J lost 1 base. Germline V gives CDR1 LNHNV, CDR2 YYDKDF (reference sequence). Here the CDR3 reads CATSRPKNRGSYEQYF. For the CDR3, the DNA is TGTGCCACCAGCAGGCCCAAGAACAGGGGTTCCTACGAGCAGTACTTC.